Shown below are 19 T cell receptor beta chains from a single sample sequenced in a study of T cells in Graves' hyperthyroidism and ophthalmopathy (dated by TCRdb to 2018 to 2020). The library was built by means of multiplex PCR. These reads were obtained on an Illumina HiSeq 2000. Amplification of TCR beta CDR3 regions was carried out from RNA transcripts. The TCR CDR3 was subjected to a first round of RT-PCR using the HTBI primer set and the Qiagen OneStep RT-PCR kit. TCRdb reran the public reads through fastp at Q25 and MiXCR, keeping productive beta chains. Each CDR3 protein appears once, grouped with its most common genes and DNA. The sample table shows about 700,000 distinct CDR3 sequences, and roughly 15% are seen once. The ten largest clones take up roughly a tenth of the sample. Sequenced: blood. The receptor source for this set is a young woman with Graves' hyperthyroidism.

J is TRBJ2-1 and V is TRBV6-1, with 8 bases aligning to TRBD1. The germline CDR1 and CDR2 sequences are MNHNS and SASEGT. V lost 2 bases, J lost 7 bases, and 10 bases stayed unmatched. The CDR3 has 16 residues. The chain's CDR3 is CASSEPDRVFWNEQFF. DNA of the CDR3: TGTGCCAGCAGTGAACCGGACAGGGTTTTTTGGAATGAGCAGTTCTTC.

Only one count was recorded for this clonotype. This may be a read error, as it is one base from a much larger clone. The V call is TRBV5-1, the J call TRBJ2-7; weak D call: TRBD1 (5 bases). This CDR3 is 14 amino acids long. Germline V gene data show CDR1 as SGHRS and CDR2 as YFSETQ. The V and J ends lost 0 bases and 7 bases respectively, with 14 bases between them. Written as DNA, the CDR3 is TGCGCCAGCAGCTTGGCAGGGTATAACAATGAGCAGTACTTC. Protein product: CASSLAGYNNEQYF.

This clonotype has a handful of counts. This sequence joins TRBV5-4 and TRBJ1-2; a possible D gene is TRBD1 (5 bases). V shed 0 bases and J shed 5 bases, with 14 bases lying between them. Germline values: CDR1 SGHNT, CDR2 YYREEE (reference sequence). CDR3 length equals 15 residues. CDR3 bases: TGTGCCAGCAGCTTGGACAACCTTAGACAGTATGGCTACACCTTC. Protein product: CASSLDNLRQYGYTF.

Remarks on this clonotype: This may be a read error: a much more frequent sequence differs by one nucleotide. This chain joins TRBV7-9 and TRBJ2-3, with 13 bases that match TRBD2. Germline assignment: CDR1 SEHNR and CDR2 FQNEAQ (reference sequence). The length of the CDR3 is 17 residues. The CDR3 reads CVSSLPGLAGYTDTQYF. CDR3 sequence (DNA): TGTGTCAGCAGCTTACCGGGACTAGCGGGATACACAGATACGCAGTATTTT.

The sample holds many counts of this clonotype. The chain carries TRBV2 and TRBJ2-7; D unclear. The CDR3 loop spans 16 amino acids. The V gene's germline CDR1 is SNHLY and CDR2 FYNNEI. The V end was cut by 4 bases, the J end by 4 bases, with 20 bases between. The CDR3 nucleotides are TGTGCCAGCAGTGTAGTCATGGGCTCGGGTCTGTACGAGCAGTACTTC. Translated: CASSVVMGSGLYEQYF.

In the case of this clonotype: Given a much more abundant clone one base away, this may be a read error. V is TRBV11-2 and J is TRBJ2-3, with 12 bases aligning to TRBD1. Germline loops: CDR1 SGHAT, CDR2 FQNNGV. The CDR3 totals 16 residues. In DNA, the CDR3 is TGTGCCGGCAGCCCTGCGGGACAGGGGGCAACAGATACGCAGTATTTT. It encodes CAGSPAGQGATDTQYF.

The rearrangement links TRBV7-9 to TRBJ2-7; 8 nucleotides line up with TRBD1. The CDR3 totals 22 residues. The junction had 25 bases not matched to a gene; V was cut back by 1 base and J by 2 bases. The germline V gene encodes CDR1 SEHNR and CDR2 FQNEAQ (reference sequence). CDR3 protein: CASSLESPGGGSLRWPTYEQYF. As DNA, the CDR3 is TGTGCCAGCAGCTTAGAAAGTCCAGGGGGCGGAAGTCTCAGATGGCCAACCTACGAGCAGTACTTC.

The sample holds many counts of this clonotype. The chain joins TRBV3-1 to TRBJ2-4, with D uncertain. V lost 6 bases to trimming and J lost 9 bases, with 15 bases between them. CDR1 LGHDT and CDR2 YNNKEL come from the germline V gene (reference sequence). The CDR3 runs to 13 residues. As DNA, the CDR3 is TGTGCCAGCAGAGGATCGGCGTTGGGCATTCAGTACTTC. Its protein product is CASRGSALGIQYF.

This clonotype was detected many times. The gene calls are TRBV11-2 and TRBJ2-5; 11 bases match TRBD2. Germline V gene lookup returns CDR1 SGHAT and CDR2 FQNNGV. The V and J ends lost 7 bases and 4 bases, in that order; junction bases with no gene match: 8. This CDR3 is built from 15 residues. This chain's CDR3 is CASTERLAGRETQYF. CDR3 bases: TGTGCCAGCACCGAGAGACTAGCGGGAAGAGAGACCCAGTACTTC.

This clonotype was picked up many times. The gene calls are TRBV7-9 and TRBJ1-1, with 9 nucleotides matching TRBD1. This CDR3 has 16 amino acids. The trim removed 4 bases at V and 5 bases at J, leaving 11 bases unmatched. Germline V gene sequence: CDR1 SEHNR, CDR2 FQNEAQ (reference sequence). The CDR3 spells CASSSLDRGEYTEAFF. In DNA form, the CDR3 reads TGTGCCAGCAGCTCCTTAGACAGGGGGGAATATACTGAAGCTTTCTTT.

This clonotype turned up a few times. This chain links TRBV6-1 with TRBJ2-1; D possibly uses TRBD1 or TRBD2 (6 bases each). CDR3 length equals 20 residues. The V gene lost 5 bases and the J gene lost 0 bases, with 26 bases spanning the gap. Germline V gene lookup returns CDR1 MNHNS and CDR2 SASEGT. CDR3 sequence (DNA): TGTGCCAGCAGTTGGACAGTCAGCGGGCCGGGGGACGACTCCTACAATGAGCAGTTCTTC. This translates into CASSWTVSGPGDDSYNEQFF.

The rearrangement links TRBV2 to TRBJ2-1; 7 nucleotides match TRBD1. With 9 bases clipped from V and 4 bases from J, the junction kept 15 bases outside the gene matches. CDR3 length equals 16 residues. The V gene's germline CDR1 is SNHLY and CDR2 FYNNEI. The CDR3 reads CASKAGRGQPYNEQFF. The DNA of the CDR3 is TGTGCCAGTAAAGCCGGACGGGGACAGCCATACAATGAGCAGTTCTTC. The whole variable domain, remainder taken from reference TRBV2 and TRBJ2-1, is EPEVTQTPSHQVTQMGQEVILRCVPISNHLYFYWYRQILGQKVEFLVSFYNNEISEKSEIFDDQFSVERPDGSNFTLKIRSTKLEDSAMYFCASKAGRGQPYNEQFFGPGTRLTVL.

The rearrangement joins TRBV6-1 to TRBJ2-1; 8 bases match TRBD2. Trimming at V came to 5 bases and at J to 9 bases, leaving 15 bases not matched to a gene. This CDR3 has 16 residues. Germline V gene data show CDR1 as MNHNS and CDR2 as SASEGT. CDR3 sequence (DNA): TGTGCCAGCAGTCCAGCCGGGACTAGTCGGTCAGCTGAGCAGTTCTTC. Its protein is CASSPAGTSRSAEQFF.

This clonotype was counted at least ten times. This chain uses TRBV27 with TRBJ2-1; TRBD1 matches at 8 bases. The germline V gene has CDR1 MNHEY and CDR2 SMNVEV (reference sequence). This CDR3 spans 13 amino acids. V was pared by 2 bases and J by 9 bases, with 3 bases of the junction left unmatched. CDR3 sequence: CASSLRTGSEQFF. The CDR3 DNA reads TGTGCCAGCAGTTTACGGACAGGGAGTGAGCAGTTCTTC.

At least ten counts were recorded for this clonotype. The chain joins TRBV12-3 or TRBV12-4 to TRBJ2-1; D call uncertain. The CDR3 contains 16 residues. V lost 4 bases to trimming and J lost 5 bases, with 18 bases between them. CDR3: CASSSALFGANNEQFF. In DNA, the CDR3 is TGTGCCAGCAGTTCCGCACTATTCGGAGCGAACAATGAGCAGTTCTTC.

V and J are TRBV6-1 and TRBJ1-6; unclear D gene. CDR1 is MNHNS and CDR2 is SASEGT in the germline V gene. The V and J ends lost 6 bases and 7 bases respectively, with 16 bases between them. The CDR3 totals 15 residues. DNA for the CDR3: TGTGCCAGCAGAGACGCCCAGGTGACGAATTCACCCCTCCACTTT. Amino acid sequence: CASRDAQVTNSPLHF.

V usage is TRBV28 and J usage is TRBJ1-2; D gene ambiguous. V lost 6 bases and J 1 base, leaving 12 bases between the germline ends. CDR1 and CDR2 from the germline V gene are MDHEN and SYDVKM. There are 14 residues in the CDR3. The CDR3, as DNA: TGTGCCAGCAGCGCCCTACAGTTTAACTATGGCTACACCTTC. Translation gives CASSALQFNYGYTF.

This clonotype was recorded a few times. This rearrangement joins TRBV10-3 to TRBJ2-1; TRBD2 agrees at 8 bases. This CDR3 contains 15 residues. V lost 9 bases and J lost 9; bases outside the gene matches: 16. CDR1 and CDR2 (germline): ENHRY, SYGVKD. CDR3: CAISKREQWIGEQFF. In DNA form, the CDR3 reads TGTGCCATAAGCAAGCGGGAGCAGTGGATCGGTGAGCAGTTCTTC.

Remarks on this clonotype: It may be a read error: a sequence one base away is much more abundant. The chain joins TRBV4-1 to TRBJ1-1; D ambiguous. The length of the CDR3 is 14 residues. Germline CDR1 is MGHRA and CDR2 is YSYEKL. CDR3 nucleotide sequence: TGCGCCAGCAGCCATCCCTATAGTAACACTGGAGCTTTCTTT. Its translation is CASSHPYSNTGAFF.